A single sample is the source of the 13 T cell receptor beta chains below, sequenced in a study of T-cell reconstitution after alpha-beta-depleted transplantation in children. Preparation of the TCRbeta library involved a method that used unique molecular identifiers. TCRdb analysed the PCR reads with MiXCR anew, one entry per CDR3 protein. The sample carries hundreds of thousands of distinct CDR3 sequences, 25% recorded once. The sequences come from PBMCs, collected before TCRalphabeta/CD19-depleted stem cell transplant. These receptors all stem from a girl aged 2 to 10 with Fanconi anemia, due to receive a stem cell transplant.

This clonotype has ten or more counts. This sequence joins TRBV6-6 and TRBJ2-1; D call uncertain. The V gene's germline CDR1 is MNHNY and CDR2 SVGAGI (reference sequence). CDR3 size: 11 residues. V lost 8 bases and J lost 8, with 10 bases in between. The CDR3 protein is CASLGLHEQFF. For the CDR3, the DNA is TGTGCCAGCCTTGGTCTCCATGAGCAGTTCTTC.

This clonotype was observed at least ten times. The genes are TRBV9 and TRBJ2-7, with a weak D call TRBD1 (6 bases). The CDR3 loop spans 15 amino acids. From germline, CDR1 is SGDLS and CDR2 YYNGEE. V gave up 4 bases and J gave up 2 bases, with 16 bases separating them. The CDR3 region has the DNA TGTGCCAGCAGCCCGTCCGGGACACCGACCTACGAGCAGTACTTC. Amino acids: CASSPSGTPTYEQYF.

The chain is built from TRBV5-1 and TRBJ2-1; no clear D gene. This CDR3 contains 11 residues. The ends were cut back, 6 bases at V and 5 bases at J, with 6 bases in the middle. Germline V gene sequence: CDR1 SGHRS, CDR2 YFSETQ. CDR3 nucleotide sequence: TGCGCCAGCAAGGGAAACAATGAGCAGTTCTTC. This translates into CASKGNNEQFF. Filled out from reference TRBV5-1 and TRBJ2-1, the complete variable domain reads KAGVTQTPRYLIKTRGQQVTLSCSPISGHRSVSWYQQTPGQGLQFLFEYFSETQRNKGNFPGRFSGRQFSNSRSEMNVSTLELGDSALYLCASKGNNEQFFGPGTRLTVL.

The J gene is TRBJ2-7, the V gene TRBV7-9; 11 bases match TRBD1. CDR3 size: 15 residues. J lost 6 bases, V lost 4 bases, and 8 bases had no gene match. The V gene's germline CDR1 is SEHNR and CDR2 FQNEAQ (reference sequence). The CDR3 spells CASSWVGQGAGEQYF. CDR3 sequence (DNA): TGTGCCAGCAGCTGGGTCGGACAGGGGGCGGGCGAGCAGTACTTC.

In its sample, this clonotype was seen many times. The chain links TRBV12-3 or TRBV12-4 to TRBJ1-2; 9 nucleotides agree with TRBD1. V gave up 4 bases and J gave up 7 bases; unmatched junction bases: 4. This CDR3 spans 13 amino acids. The CDR3 spells CASSYRGRGGYTF. CDR3 in DNA: TGTGCCAGCAGTTACAGGGGGCGAGGTGGCTACACCTTC.

The chain carries TRBV20-1 and TRBJ2-3, with D tentatively TRBD2 (6 bases). V gave up 6 bases and J gave up 6 bases, with 13 bases separating them. The CDR3 is 12 amino acids. The germline CDR1 and CDR2 sequences are DFQATT and SNEGSKA (reference sequence). CDR3 coding DNA: TGCAGTGCGGGACTTGGCAGGGATACGCAGTATTTT. Translated: CSAGLGRDTQYF.

A few counts support this clonotype. The CDR3 region is CASSLELAGVYEQYF. CDR3 sequence (DNA): TGTGCCAGCAGCCTGGAGCTAGCGGGGGTGTACGAGCAGTACTTC. V gene TRBV7-2 combines with J gene TRBJ2-7; 10 bases map to TRBD2. The junction had 8 bases not matched to a gene; V was cut back by 5 bases and J by 4 bases. CDR3 length: 15 amino acids. From germline, CDR1 is SGHTA and CDR2 FQGNSA.

V and J are TRBV20-1 and TRBJ2-1; D unclear. CDR1 is DFQATT and CDR2 is SNEGSKA in the germline V gene (reference sequence). The length of the CDR3 is 12 residues. CDR3 DNA sequence: TGCAGCCGGACGCGATCCTACAATGAGCAGTTCTTC. It yields the protein CSRTRSYNEQFF.

This clonotype was seen many times. The chain recombines TRBV29-1 with TRBJ2-4; 7 bases map to TRBD1. In germline, CDR1 is SQVTM, CDR2 ANQGSEA. Trimming cost V 3 bases and J 6 bases; bases outside gene matches: 2. The CDR3 contains 12 residues. CDR3 residues: CSVERQGNIQYF. The DNA of the CDR3 is TGCAGCGTTGAGCGACAGGGAAACATTCAGTACTTC.

The chain links TRBV10-3 to TRBJ2-7, with no clear D. The germline CDR1 and CDR2 sequences are ENHRY and SYGVKD. The CDR3 covers 14 residues. With 5 bases removed from V and 3 bases from J, the gap between germline ends came to 14 bases. The CDR3 is CAISRPTDLYEQYF. For the CDR3, the DNA is TGTGCCATCAGTAGACCGACGGACCTCTACGAGCAGTACTTC.

This clonotype was counted only a few times. The chain recombines TRBV4-1 with TRBJ2-7, with D perhaps TRBD2 (5 bases). This CDR3 region has 15 residues. V lost 4 bases, J lost 4 bases, and 17 bases lay in between. Looked up from germline, CDR1 is MGHRA and CDR2 is YSYEKL. The CDR3 spells CASSPSRDPAYEQYF. In DNA form, the CDR3 reads TGCGCCAGCAGCCCCTCCCGGGATCCCGCTTACGAGCAGTACTTC.

This clonotype appeared many times. The chain employs TRBV10-3 and TRBJ2-7, with 11 bases fitting TRBD1. The CDR3 consists of 14 residues. J was trimmed by 1 base and V by 8 bases; bases with no gene match: 4. Germline assignment: CDR1 ENHRY and CDR2 SYGVKD. The CDR3 coding sequence is TGTGCCATCGGACAGGGGGCGAGATCCTACGAGCAGTACTTC. Translating it yields CAIGQGARSYEQYF.

This clonotype was detected once. This chain links TRBV20-1 with TRBJ2-7; 8 bases agree with TRBD2. The CDR3 totals 14 residues. Unmatched junction bases numbered 7, after V lost 6 bases and J lost 0 bases. Germline-derived CDR1 and CDR2 are DFQATT and SNEGSKA (reference sequence). The CDR3 protein is CSAFWRGVSYEQYF. The CDR3 DNA follows: TGCAGTGCGTTCTGGCGGGGGGTCTCCTACGAGCAGTACTTC.